This T cell receptor beta chain was retrieved from a study of T cells after posttransplantation cyclophosphamide. Study outcomes and limitations: TRB clonality was highly associated with recipient CMV seropositivity and reactivation.

Measured with immunoSEQ multiplex PCR; TCRdb has only the in-frame clones, and not every one. Seen here are tens of thousands of clones, 86% observed once, and the top ten hold approximately 6.8%. CDR3 size: 13 residues. Between the trimmed V and J ends, which lost 6 bases and 7 bases, there was a span of 13 bases. CDR1 is LNHNV and CDR2 is YYDKDF in the germline V gene (reference sequence). On this clone itself: Its antigen remains unknown.

V gene TRBV15 combines with J gene TRBJ2-1; possible D gene TRBD1, 6 bases. The TCR comes from a woman aged 60 to 75 with a blood cancer, CMV-positive, and with a related stem cell donor. The sample consisted of PBMCs. Here the CDR3 DNA reads TGTGCCACCAGATCACAGGGTGGTAATGAGCAGTTCTTC. Its protein is CATRSQGGNEQFF. Filled out from reference TRBV15 and TRBJ2-1, the complete variable domain reads DAMVIQNPRYQVTQFGKPVTLSCSQTLNHNVMYWYQQKSSQAPKLLFHYYDKDFNNEADTPDNFQSRRPNTSFCFLDIRSPGLGDTAMYLCATRSQGGNEQFFGPGTRLTVL.